A single sample gave rise to the 31 T cell receptor beta chains below, sequenced in a study of OX40 agonist ivuxolimab in advanced cancers. Sequenced by immunoSEQ multiplex PCR; TCRdb stores in-frame clones only, minus some. This sample carries around 64,000 clones, approximately 80% of them seen once, and the ten largest clones take about 2%. The sample was CD4+ or CD8+ T cells sorted from blood, taken in a trial of the OX40 agonist ivuxolimab. All receptors derive from an adult with an advanced solid tumor such as melanoma, head and neck, liver or kidney cancer.

The J gene is TRBJ2-7, the V gene TRBV7-6; D remains ambiguous. The V end was cut by 0 bases, the J end by 6 bases, with 15 bases between. CDR1 is SGHVS and CDR2 is FNYEAQ in the germline V gene. This CDR3 has 15 residues. CDR3 loop: CASSLARASMGEQYF. CDR3 nucleotide sequence: TGTGCCAGCAGCTTAGCGAGAGCCTCAATGGGCGAGCAGTACTTC.

The chain is built from TRBV29-1 and TRBJ2-1; 11 nucleotides line up with TRBD2. The germline CDR1 and CDR2 sequences are SQVTM and ANQGSEA. This CDR3 contains 16 residues. V lost 6 bases, J lost 0 bases, and 7 bases stayed unmatched. CDR3 protein: CSVPGTSGFSYNEQFF. CDR3 nucleotide sequence: TGCAGCGTCCCCGGGACTAGCGGTTTCTCCTACAATGAGCAGTTCTTC.

The chain combines TRBV6-5 with TRBJ1-3; unclear D gene. CDR1 is MNHEY, CDR2 SVGAGI, per germline. The ends were cut back, 2 bases at V and 0 bases at J, with 2 bases in the middle. This CDR3 is built from 13 residues. This CDR3 is CASSYDSGNTIYF. Here the CDR3 DNA reads TGTGCCAGCAGTTACGACTCTGGAAACACCATATATTTT.

The chain links TRBV6-1 to TRBJ2-7; tentative D call: TRBD1 (6 bases). Germline V gene lookup returns CDR1 MNHNS and CDR2 SASEGT. There are 13 residues in the CDR3. V was pared by 6 bases and J by 3 bases, with 12 bases between. The CDR3 bases are TGTGCCAGCAGGGACAGCGCCGACTACGAGCAGTACTTC. This encodes CASRDSADYEQYF.

This clone has just one count. V gene TRBV19 combines with J gene TRBJ2-4; TRBD1 aligns across 8 bases. The CDR3 spans 15 residues. CDR1 and CDR2 from the germline V gene are LNHDA and SQIVND (reference sequence). Trimming at V came to 3 bases and at J to 6 bases, leaving 7 bases not matched to a gene. The CDR3 DNA follows: TGTGCCAGTAGTATCCGGGACAGGCGGATAAACATTCAGTACTTC. This gives the protein CASSIRDRRINIQYF.

This chain connects TRBV7-3 to TRBJ2-3, with 8 bases fitting TRBD2. The CDR3 runs to 13 residues. The V gene end was trimmed by 3 bases and the J gene end by 4 bases; junction bases not matched to a gene: 0. Germline lookup yields CDR1 SGHTA and CDR2 FQGTGA. The CDR3 coding sequence is TGTGCCAGCAGCTTCGGGGGGGCAGATACGCAGTATTTT. Protein: CASSFGGADTQYF.

The chain has TRBV6-5 and TRBJ2-1, with D unclear. The CDR3 is 12 residues long. Trimming stripped 2 bases from V and 4 bases from J, with 3 bases between. CDR1 and CDR2 from the germline V gene are MNHEY and SVGAGI. The CDR3 bases are TGTGCCAGCAGTTACAGATACAATGAGCAGTTCTTC. This sequence encodes CASSYRYNEQFF.

V and J are TRBV19 and TRBJ2-4; the match to TRBD2 covers 12 bases. From germline, CDR1 is LNHDA and CDR2 SQIVND (reference sequence). The junction had 3 bases not matched to a gene; V was cut back by 3 bases and J by 6 bases. This CDR3 is 15 amino acids long. This CDR3 reads CASSIPSGGGNIQYF. In nucleotides, the CDR3 is TGTGCCAGTAGTATCCCTAGCGGGGGGGGAAACATTCAGTACTTC.

This sequence joins TRBV5-4 and TRBJ2-7; D possibly corresponds to TRBD1 (5 bases). Germline V CDR1 and CDR2: SGHNT, YYREEE (reference sequence). The V gene lost 1 base and the J gene lost 3 bases, with 14 bases spanning the gap. The CDR3 has 15 residues. The CDR3 DNA reads as TGTGCCAGCAGCTTGCAGGACACCGGTAACTACGAGCAGTACTTC. Translating it yields CASSLQDTGNYEQYF.

The CDR3 region is CASSFSSGITYNEQFF. The CDR3 region has the DNA TGTGCCAGCAGCTTCAGTAGCGGGATTACCTACAATGAGCAGTTCTTC. The chain couples TRBV11-2 to TRBJ2-1; 8 bases are shared with TRBD2. Germline trimming cut 3 bases from V and 2 bases from J; bases unmatched to any gene: 6. The germline CDR1 and CDR2 sequences are SGHAT and FQNNGV. This CDR3 has 16 amino acids.

The chain uses TRBV6-5 and TRBJ1-3, with D possibly being TRBD1 (5 bases). This CDR3 is 15 amino acids long. V gave up 0 bases and J gave up 6 bases, with 12 bases separating them. The germline V gene encodes CDR1 MNHEY and CDR2 SVGAGI. This chain's CDR3 is CASSYSGQVENTIYF. The DNA for the CDR3 is TGTGCCAGCAGTTACTCGGGGCAGGTCGAAAACACCATATATTTT.

The chain links TRBV5-1 to TRBJ2-1; 10 bases line up with TRBD2. After removal of 0 bases from V and 0 bases from J, the junction contained 9 bases not matched to a gene. Germline lookup yields CDR1 SGHRS and CDR2 YFSETQ. The length of the CDR3 is 19 residues. DNA of the CDR3: TGCGCCAGCAGCTTGGACCTAGCGGGGGCCATTAGCTCCTACAATGAGCAGTTCTTC. Protein sequence: CASSLDLAGAISSYNEQFF.

The chain joins TRBV19 to TRBJ1-2, with D unresolved. Germline CDR1 is LNHDA and CDR2 is SQIVND (reference sequence). V lost 5 bases and J 8 bases, leaving 12 bases between the germline ends. The CDR3 contains 12 residues. The CDR3 loop reads CASSGGPRGYTF. As DNA, the CDR3 is TGTGCCAGTAGTGGTGGCCCAAGGGGCTACACCTTC.

The chain joins TRBV5-1 to TRBJ2-7; 9 bases match TRBD2. CDR1 is SGHRS and CDR2 is YFSETQ in the germline V gene. V shed 1 base and J 5 bases; nucleotides not matched to a gene: 10. This CDR3 region has 16 residues. The CDR3 reads CASSLNRDSGSHEQYF. For the CDR3, the DNA is TGCGCCAGCAGCTTGAATCGGGATAGCGGGAGTCACGAGCAGTACTTC.

This rearrangement joins TRBV4-2 to TRBJ2-7, with 7 bases matching TRBD2. Germline V gene lookup returns CDR1 LGHNA and CDR2 YNFKEQ. V shed 4 bases and J 0 bases; nucleotides not matched to a gene: 6. The CDR3 spans 15 residues. The CDR3 region is CASSRGTTSSYEQYF. The DNA of the CDR3 is TGTGCCAGCAGCCGGGGGACTACAAGCTCCTACGAGCAGTACTTC.

V is TRBV7-7 and J is TRBJ2-5, with TRBD1 as a possible D gene (6 bases). The germline V and J ends were trimmed by 5 bases and 5 bases, with 18 bases remaining between them. Germline CDR1 is SSHAT and CDR2 is FNYEAQ (reference sequence). The CDR3 runs to 15 residues. Here the CDR3 DNA reads TGTGCCAGCAGCCCGACCGGCACAGGGTTGGAGACCCAGTACTTC. It yields the protein CASSPTGTGLETQYF.

The genes are TRBV4-1 and TRBJ2-7; TRBD2 matches at 15 bases. V lost 0 bases to trimming and J lost 7 bases; unmatched junction nucleotides: 4. CDR1 is MGHRA, CDR2 YSYEKL, per germline. The CDR3 contains 16 residues. The DNA for the CDR3 is TGCGCCAGCAGCCAAGAAGGACTAGCGGGAGGGGGGGAGCAGTACTTC. This translates into CASSQEGLAGGGEQYF.

The chain employs TRBV5-1 and TRBJ2-5; TRBD1 matches at 8 bases. The V gene's germline CDR1 is SGHRS and CDR2 YFSETQ. Trimming cost V 5 bases and J 5 bases; bases outside gene matches: 14. This CDR3 is 16 amino acids long. The CDR3 DNA sequence: TGCGCCAGCAGGGAAGGACAGGGTTCGACTTTCGAGACCCAGTACTTC. Translating gives CASREGQGSTFETQYF.

The V gene is TRBV5-1, the J gene TRBJ1-4; D is possibly TRBD1 (6 bases). CDR1 is SGHRS, CDR2 YFSETQ, per germline. Trimming took 6 bases from V and 7 from J, leaving 22 bases between them. The CDR3 is 16 amino acids. Here the CDR3 reads CASIFLRRGNGEKLFF. The CDR3 DNA reads TGCGCCAGCATTTTCCTCCGGAGGGGGAACGGTGAAAAACTGTTTTTT.

This clone was picked up a small number of times. The gene calls are TRBV29-1 and TRBJ2-6, with D possibly being TRBD2 (6 bases). The V gene's germline CDR1 is SQVTM and CDR2 ANQGSEA. The CDR3 spans 13 residues. Trimming took 5 bases from V and 2 from J, leaving 7 bases between them. The CDR3 reads CSVRGTGANVLTF. The CDR3 region has the DNA TGCAGCGTTCGGGGGACTGGGGCCAACGTCCTGACTTTC.

V gene TRBV27 combines with J gene TRBJ2-7, with D tentatively TRBD1 (5 bases). The CDR3 covers 11 residues. Trimming left V 6 bases short and J 3 bases short, with 6 bases between. In germline, CDR1 is MNHEY, CDR2 SMNVEV (reference sequence). This chain's CDR3 is CASRGLYEQYF. The CDR3 coding sequence is TGTGCCAGCAGGGGGCTCTACGAGCAGTACTTC.

The J gene is TRBJ2-4, the V gene TRBV30; D possibly corresponds to TRBD1 (6 bases). CDR1 is GTSNPN and CDR2 is SVGIG in the germline V gene (reference sequence). Trimming shortened V by 5 bases and J by 0 bases, and 14 bases separated the two germline ends. The CDR3 is 15 amino acids. The CDR3 bases are TGTGCCTGGGGGACACGGCAGTTAGCCAAAAACATTCAGTACTTC. This codes for CAWGTRQLAKNIQYF.

This chain joins TRBV19 and TRBJ1-1, with 9 nucleotides matching TRBD1. The CDR3 has 15 amino acids. With V trimmed by 2 bases and J by 3 bases, 4 bases remained unmatched. CDR1 and CDR2 (germline): LNHDA, SQIVND (reference sequence). CDR3 sequence: CASSIRDRVDTEAFF. The CDR3 DNA follows: TGTGCCAGTAGTATACGGGACAGGGTCGACACTGAAGCTTTCTTT.

The CDR3 coding sequence is TGCAGCGCGGGACTAGCGGGAGGTGGGACCGGGGAGCTGTTTTTT. Residues: CSAGLAGGGTGELFF. This chain connects TRBV29-1 to TRBJ2-2; 15 bases align to TRBD2. CDR1 and CDR2 (germline): SQVTM, ANQGSEA. The trim removed 7 bases at V and 5 bases at J, leaving 5 bases unmatched. The CDR3 has 15 residues.

The genes are TRBV6-5 and TRBJ2-7; D is perhaps TRBD1 (6 bases). The germline CDR1 and CDR2 sequences are MNHEY and SVGAGI. The germline V and J ends were trimmed by 5 bases and 5 bases, with 13 bases remaining between them. The CDR3 length is 13 residues. The CDR3 DNA is TGTGCCAGCAGTGAACTGGGACACCACGAGCAGTACTTC. Its protein product is CASSELGHHEQYF.

The CDR3 is CASSLGVGLGQETQYF. CDR3 DNA: TGTGCCAGCAGCTTAGGGGTGGGGCTCGGGCAAGAGACCCAGTACTTC. The V gene is TRBV7-2, the J gene TRBJ2-5; tentatively, D is TRBD1 (5 bases). The CDR3 consists of 16 residues. Trimming left V 1 base short and J 2 bases short, with 14 bases between. Germline lookup yields CDR1 SGHTA and CDR2 FQGNSA.

Only a few counts were recorded for this clone. The chain uses TRBV4-1 and TRBJ1-5; D call uncertain. The V end was cut by 1 base, the J end by 7 bases, with 5 bases between. The CDR3 extends over 12 amino acids. Germline CDR1 and CDR2: MGHRA and YSYEKL. CDR3 nucleotide sequence: TGCGCCAGCAGCCAAGTGGGGCAGCCCCAGCATTTT. Amino acid sequence: CASSQVGQPQHF.

The chain has TRBV5-1 and TRBJ2-5, with D unclear. This CDR3 is built from 13 residues. The V gene lost 4 bases and the J gene lost 3 bases, with 10 bases spanning the gap. Germline CDR1 is SGHRS and CDR2 is YFSETQ. DNA for the CDR3: TGCGCCAGCAGCCCCATACGGGAAGAGACCCAGTACTTC. Its protein product is CASSPIREETQYF.

V is TRBV29-1 and J is TRBJ1-6, with 7 bases identical to TRBD1. Germline V gives CDR1 SQVTM, CDR2 ANQGSEA. The CDR3 contains 13 residues. V lost 6 bases and J lost 7; bases outside the gene matches: 6. The CDR3 spells CSVRRTGNSPLHF. The CDR3 DNA sequence: TGCAGCGTCCGCAGGACAGGCAATTCACCCCTCCACTTT.

The J gene is TRBJ2-7, the V gene TRBV5-1, with TRBD2 matching over 11 bases. V lost 2 bases, J lost 3 bases, and 10 bases stayed unmatched. This CDR3 is 17 amino acids long. In germline, CDR1 is SGHRS, CDR2 YFSETQ. CDR3 sequence (DNA): TGCGCCAGCAGCTTCCCTAGCGGGGGGTCTAGCCTCTACGAGCAGTACTTC. This gives the protein CASSFPSGGSSLYEQYF.

The V call is TRBV19, the J call TRBJ1-1; 7 bases agree with TRBD1. The J segment lost 4 bases and the V segment lost 6 bases, leaving 11 bases of the junction unmatched. CDR1 is LNHDA and CDR2 is SQIVND in the germline V gene (reference sequence). This CDR3 is 15 amino acids long. The CDR3 DNA follows: TGTGCCAGTAGGGGGGACAGAGAGGTCTTCACTGAAGCTTTCTTT. Translating it yields CASRGDREVFTEAFF.